This T cell receptor beta chain was obtained from a study of OX40 agonist ivuxolimab in advanced cancers. Regarding the study in general: The costimulatory receptor OX40 (CD134) was targeted by ivuxolimab, a fully human IgG2 agonistic monoclonal antibody. Intravenous ivuxolimab was administered to patients every 2 weeks at six dose levels: 0.01, 0.1, 0.3, 1.5, 3 and 10 mg/kg. Of the 50 or so patients in dose escalation, about 20 had hepatocellular carcinoma, roughly 15 had melanoma, 9 had renal cell carcinoma and 9 had head and neck cancer. A male proportion of 75% to 85% and a mean age of about 60 years, ranging from about 20 to 79, were recorded for the dose-escalation cohort. Patients were allowed to have had prior anti-PD-1, anti-PD-L1 or anti-CTLA-4 therapy, and 30% to 40% of the dose-escalation patients had previously received checkpoint inhibitors. Partial responses were achieved by three dose-escalation patients, of whom one had hepatocellular carcinoma and two had cutaneous melanoma. The purpose of peripheral TCRbeta sequencing was to test whether ivuxolimab changed TCR sequence diversity and led to clonal T-cell expansion. The paper covers the monotherapy dose-escalation part of the phase I ivuxolimab trial, which included N ≈ 50 patients. Findings and caveats that apply to the study as a whole: At doses from 0.1 to 3.0 mg/kg, clonal expansion was seen in both CD4+ and CD8+ blood T cells between baseline and week 6. In the 0.1-3.0 mg/kg groups, partial responders had among the lowest normalized peripheral clonal expansion, particularly in CD8+ T cells. Which antigens the clonally expanded peripheral T cells were specific for was not determined. On average, CD8+ T cells showed more expanded clones than CD4+ T cells after ivuxolimab. Low levels of normalized T-cell clonal expansion were also seen in some nonresponding patients.

The CDR3 holds 15 amino acids from the cysteine to the phenylalanine. Only the CDR3 portion is preserved as DNA: 45 bases, with reading frame beginning at the first base. V is reduced by 0 bases and J by 9 bases, leaving a spacing of 14 bases between them. Via the germline V gene, CDR1 is MGHRA and CDR2 YSYEKL. For sequencing of the TCRbeta CDR3 region, genomic DNA was extracted from the sorted cells. TCRbeta CDR3 regions were sequenced using the immunoSEQ Assay. TCRdb took this table from immuneACCESS and kept in-frame rearrangements with V and J called. Such tables lack part of the clones; where checked against another copy, unresolved V genes explain under half of the gap, and the rest is unexplained. This sample holds about 62,000 clones; about 83% were observed only once. The top ten hold roughly 0.77% of the sample. The trial excluded patients who had a history of autoimmune disease or were on systemic immunosuppression. Peripheral blood for TCR sequencing was collected from all dose cohorts at baseline, on cycle 4 day 1, and on cycle 7 day 1. The samples were drawn from a first-in-human, open-label, multicenter phase I dose-escalation trial of ivuxolimab. The trial enrolled adults with locally advanced or metastatic head and neck squamous cell, hepatocellular, melanoma or renal cell carcinoma. Before TCR sequencing, CD4+ T cells and CD8+ T cells from peripheral blood were sorted into separate populations.

As to this clone: Its antigen is currently not known. No much larger clonotype is one base removed from it; base qualities were not supplied.

Sample: CD4+ or CD8+ T cells sorted from blood, taken in a trial of the OX40 agonist ivuxolimab. This clonotype was obtained from an adult with an advanced solid tumor such as melanoma, head and neck, liver or kidney cancer. This sequence uses TRBV4-1 and TRBJ2-2, with no confidently assigned D gene. The CDR3 region reads CASSQEVSQSRELFF. The sequence in DNA is TGCGCCAGCAGCCAAGAAGTCAGCCAGTCACGGGAGCTGTTTTTT.